This TCR beta chain was found in a study of Tregs in tolerant kidney transplant recipients. Points on this clone: Its antigen remains unknown.

Study-wide points: Changing PCR primers prevented nucleotide comparison between some patients' samples.

CD4+CD25+CD127- Tregs, CD4+CD25- non-Tregs, CD4 and CD8 cells were sorted. The assay was immunoSEQ multiplex PCR, and TCRdb's table has in-frame clones only and misses some. The sample has about 110,000 clones, about 90% seen once. Looked up from germline, CDR1 is MNHEY and CDR2 is SVGAGI. There are 16 residues in the CDR3. With V trimmed by 0 bases and J by 2 bases, 1 base remained unmatched. The source of this sequence is a human donor who received a combined kidney and bone marrow transplant. The chain is built from TRBV6-5 and TRBJ2-7, with TRBD2 matching over 13 bases. Specimen: CD4+ T cells from blood, collected before the transplant. For the CDR3, the DNA is TGTGCCAGCAGTTACTCCGGGACTAGCGGGGCCTACGAGCAGTACTTC. The encoded protein is CASSYSGTSGAYEQYF.